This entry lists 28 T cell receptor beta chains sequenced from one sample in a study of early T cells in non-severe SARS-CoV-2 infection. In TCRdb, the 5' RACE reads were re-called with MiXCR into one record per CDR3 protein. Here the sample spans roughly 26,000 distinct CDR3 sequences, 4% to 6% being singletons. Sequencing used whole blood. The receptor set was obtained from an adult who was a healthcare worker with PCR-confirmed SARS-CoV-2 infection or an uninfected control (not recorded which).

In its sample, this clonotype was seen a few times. This CDR3 reads CASSQARSSYNSPLHF. The CDR3 coding sequence is TGTGCCAGCAGCCAAGCCAGGAGCTCCTATAATTCACCCCTCCACTTT. V gene TRBV3-1 combines with J gene TRBJ1-6; D is unclear. The CDR3 contains 16 residues. The germline V gene encodes CDR1 LGHDT and CDR2 YNNKEL (reference sequence). Between the trimmed V and J ends, which lost 1 base and 0 bases, there was a span of 7 bases. Supplemented by reference TRBV3-1 and TRBJ1-6, the full variable domain reads DTAVSQTPKYLVTQMGNDKSIKCEQNLGHDTMYWYKQDSKKFLKIMFSYNNKELIINETVPNRFSPKSPDKAHLNLHINSLELGDSAVYFCASSQARSSYNSPLHFGNGTRLTVT.

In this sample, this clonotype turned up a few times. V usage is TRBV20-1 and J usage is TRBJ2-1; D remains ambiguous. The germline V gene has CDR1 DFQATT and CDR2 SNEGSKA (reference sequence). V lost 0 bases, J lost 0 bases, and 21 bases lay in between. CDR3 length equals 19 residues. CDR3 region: CSARDTKEPSRRSYNEQFF. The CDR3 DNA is TGCAGTGCTAGAGATACGAAGGAGCCATCACGGCGCTCCTACAATGAGCAGTTCTTC.

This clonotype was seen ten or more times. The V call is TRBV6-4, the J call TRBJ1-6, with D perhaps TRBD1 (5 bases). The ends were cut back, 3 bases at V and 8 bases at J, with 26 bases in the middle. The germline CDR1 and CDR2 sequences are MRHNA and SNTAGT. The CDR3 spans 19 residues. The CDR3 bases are TGTGCCAGCAGTGAGATGGTGGGGCGCGATATCAGATCTTATTCACCCCTCCACTTT. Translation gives CASSEMVGRDIRSYSPLHF.

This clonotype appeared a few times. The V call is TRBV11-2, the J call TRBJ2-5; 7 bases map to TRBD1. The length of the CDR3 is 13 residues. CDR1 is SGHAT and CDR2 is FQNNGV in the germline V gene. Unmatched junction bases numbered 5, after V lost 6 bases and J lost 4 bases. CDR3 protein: CASSRTGAETQYF. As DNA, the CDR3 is TGTGCCAGCAGTCGAACAGGGGCAGAGACCCAGTACTTC.

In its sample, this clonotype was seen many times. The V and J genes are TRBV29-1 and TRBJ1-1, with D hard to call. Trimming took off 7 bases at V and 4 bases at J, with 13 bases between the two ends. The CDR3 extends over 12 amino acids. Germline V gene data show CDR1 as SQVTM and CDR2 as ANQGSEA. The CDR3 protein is CSARPGSTEAFF. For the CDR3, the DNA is TGCAGCGCCCGTCCTGGGAGCACTGAAGCTTTCTTT. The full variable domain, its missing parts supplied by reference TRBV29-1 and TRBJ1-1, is SAVISQKPSRDICQRGTSLTIQCQVDSQVTMMFWYRQQPGQSLTLIATANQGSEATYESGFVIDKFPISRPNLTFSTLTVSNMSPEDSSIYLCSARPGSTEAFFGQGTRLTVV.

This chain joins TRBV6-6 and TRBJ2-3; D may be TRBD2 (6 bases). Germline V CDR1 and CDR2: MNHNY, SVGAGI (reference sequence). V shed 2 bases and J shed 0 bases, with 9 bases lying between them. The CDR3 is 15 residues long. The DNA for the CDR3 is TGTGCCAGCAGTTACCCGGGGGACAGCACAGATACGCAGTATTTT. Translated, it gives CASSYPGDSTDTQYF.

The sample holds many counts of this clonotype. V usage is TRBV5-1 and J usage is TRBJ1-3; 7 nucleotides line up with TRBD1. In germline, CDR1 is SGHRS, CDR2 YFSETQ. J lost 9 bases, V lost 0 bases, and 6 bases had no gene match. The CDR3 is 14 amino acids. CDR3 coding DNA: TGCGCCAGCAGCTTGGGAGGGACAGAGCCCACCATATATTTT. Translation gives CASSLGGTEPTIYF.

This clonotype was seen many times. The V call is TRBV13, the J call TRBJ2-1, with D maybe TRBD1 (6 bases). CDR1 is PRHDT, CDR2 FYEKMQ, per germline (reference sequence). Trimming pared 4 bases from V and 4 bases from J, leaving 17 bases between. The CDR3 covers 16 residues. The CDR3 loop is CASSSSGHRFYNEQFF. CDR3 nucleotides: TGTGCCAGCAGCTCGTCGGGACATCGCTTTTACAATGAGCAGTTCTTC.

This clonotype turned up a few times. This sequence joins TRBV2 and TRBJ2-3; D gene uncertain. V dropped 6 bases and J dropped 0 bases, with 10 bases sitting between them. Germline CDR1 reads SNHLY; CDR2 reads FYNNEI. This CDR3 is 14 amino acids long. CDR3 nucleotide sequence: TGTGCCAGCAGGGGCCCCCGGAGCACAGATACGCAGTATTTT. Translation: CASRGPRSTDTQYF.

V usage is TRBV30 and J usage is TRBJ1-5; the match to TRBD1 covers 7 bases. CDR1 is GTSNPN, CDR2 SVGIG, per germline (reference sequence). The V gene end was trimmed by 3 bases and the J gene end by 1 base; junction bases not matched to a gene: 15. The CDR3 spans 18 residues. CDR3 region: CAWSLKGAWGGSNQPQHF. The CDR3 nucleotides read TGTGCCTGGAGCCTAAAGGGGGCATGGGGCGGCAGCAATCAGCCCCAGCATTTT. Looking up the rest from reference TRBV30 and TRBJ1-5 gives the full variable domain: SQTIHQWPATLVQPVGSPLSLECTVEGTSNPNLYWYRQAAGRGLQLLFYSVGIGQISSEVPQNLSASRPQDRQFILSSKKLLLSDSGFYLCAWSLKGAWGGSNQPQHFGDGTRLSIL.

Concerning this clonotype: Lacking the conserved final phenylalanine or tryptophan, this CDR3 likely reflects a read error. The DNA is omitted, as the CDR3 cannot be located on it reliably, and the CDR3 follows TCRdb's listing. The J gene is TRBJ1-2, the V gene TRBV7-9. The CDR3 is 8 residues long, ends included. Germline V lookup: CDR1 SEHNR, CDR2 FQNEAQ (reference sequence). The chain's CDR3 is CASSSGSL.

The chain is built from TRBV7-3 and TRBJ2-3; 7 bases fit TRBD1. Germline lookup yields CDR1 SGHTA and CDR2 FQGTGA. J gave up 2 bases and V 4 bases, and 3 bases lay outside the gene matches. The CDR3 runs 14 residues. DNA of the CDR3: TGTGCCAGCAGCTCACAGGGGACCACAGATACGCAGTATTTT. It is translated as CASSSQGTTDTQYF. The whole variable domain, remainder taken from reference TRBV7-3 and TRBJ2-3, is GAGVSQTPSNKVTEKGKYVELRCDPISGHTALYWYRQSLGQGPEFLIYFQGTGAADDSGLPNDRFFAVRPEGSVSTLKIQRTERGDSAVYLCASSSQGTTDTQYFGPGTRLTVL.

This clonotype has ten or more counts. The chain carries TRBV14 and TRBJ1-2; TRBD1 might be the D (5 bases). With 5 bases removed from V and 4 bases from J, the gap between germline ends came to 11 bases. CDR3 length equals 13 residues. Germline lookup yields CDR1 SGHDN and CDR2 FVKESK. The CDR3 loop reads CASSWSQGYGYTF. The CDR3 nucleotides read TGTGCCAGCAGCTGGAGTCAGGGCTATGGCTACACCTTC. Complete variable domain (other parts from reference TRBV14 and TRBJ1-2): EAGVTQFPSHSVIEKGQTVTLRCDPISGHDNLYWYRRVMGKEIKFLLHFVKESKQDESGMPNNRFLAERTGGTYSTLKVQPAELEDSGVYFCASSWSQGYGYTFGSGTRLTVV.

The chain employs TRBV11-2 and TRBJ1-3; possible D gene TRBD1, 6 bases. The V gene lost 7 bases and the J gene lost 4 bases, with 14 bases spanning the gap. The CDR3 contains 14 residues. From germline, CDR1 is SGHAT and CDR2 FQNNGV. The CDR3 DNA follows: TGTGCCAGCACCTCACAGGGTTACGGAAACACCATATATTTT. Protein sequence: CASTSQGYGNTIYF.

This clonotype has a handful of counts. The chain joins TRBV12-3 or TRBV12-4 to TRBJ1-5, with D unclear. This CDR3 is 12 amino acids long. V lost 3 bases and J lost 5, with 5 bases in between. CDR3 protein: CASSFSDQPQHF. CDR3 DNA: TGTGCCAGCAGTTTCTCGGATCAGCCCCAGCATTTT.

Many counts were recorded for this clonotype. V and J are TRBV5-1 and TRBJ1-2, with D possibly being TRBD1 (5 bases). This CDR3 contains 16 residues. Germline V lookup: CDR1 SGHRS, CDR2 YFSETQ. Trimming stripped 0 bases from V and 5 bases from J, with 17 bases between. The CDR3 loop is CASSLEARAISYGYTF. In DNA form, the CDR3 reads TGCGCCAGCAGCTTGGAGGCCAGGGCAATTTCTTATGGCTACACCTTC.

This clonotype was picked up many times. The CDR3 loop reads CASSQDFSEEQYF. The CDR3 DNA is TGCGCCAGCAGCCAAGATTTCAGCGAAGAGCAGTACTTC. V and J are TRBV4-3 and TRBJ2-7; D remains unclear. This CDR3 contains 13 residues. The germline V and J ends were trimmed by 0 bases and 7 bases, with 10 bases remaining between them. Germline loops: CDR1 LGHNA, CDR2 YSLEER.

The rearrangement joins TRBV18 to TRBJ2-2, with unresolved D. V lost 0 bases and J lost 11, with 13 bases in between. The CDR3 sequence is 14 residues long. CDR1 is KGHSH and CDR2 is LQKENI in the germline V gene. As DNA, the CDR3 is TGTGCCAGCTCACCACCAACATCTTCGCGCGAGCTGTTTTTT. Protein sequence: CASSPPTSSRELFF.

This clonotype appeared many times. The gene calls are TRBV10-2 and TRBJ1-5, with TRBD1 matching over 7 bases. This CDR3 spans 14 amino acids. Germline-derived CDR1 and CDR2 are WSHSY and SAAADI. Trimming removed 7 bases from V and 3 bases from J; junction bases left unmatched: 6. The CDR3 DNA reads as TGCGCCAGCACCCCGGGACAGCTCAATCAGCCCCAGCATTTT. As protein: CASTPGQLNQPQHF.

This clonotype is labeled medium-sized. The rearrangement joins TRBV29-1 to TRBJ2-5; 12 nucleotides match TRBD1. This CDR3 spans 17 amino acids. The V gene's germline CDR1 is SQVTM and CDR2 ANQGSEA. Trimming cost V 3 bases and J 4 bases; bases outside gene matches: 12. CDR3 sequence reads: CSVEPPGQGAFRETQYF. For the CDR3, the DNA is TGCAGCGTTGAGCCTCCGGGACAGGGGGCCTTCCGAGAGACCCAGTACTTC.

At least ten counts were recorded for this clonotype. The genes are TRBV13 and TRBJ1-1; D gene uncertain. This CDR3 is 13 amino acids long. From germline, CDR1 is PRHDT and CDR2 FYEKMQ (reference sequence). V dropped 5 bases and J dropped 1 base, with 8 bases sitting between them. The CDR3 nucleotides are TGTGCCAGCAGCGCCGGCCCGAACACTGAAGCTTTCTTT. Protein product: CASSAGPNTEAFF.

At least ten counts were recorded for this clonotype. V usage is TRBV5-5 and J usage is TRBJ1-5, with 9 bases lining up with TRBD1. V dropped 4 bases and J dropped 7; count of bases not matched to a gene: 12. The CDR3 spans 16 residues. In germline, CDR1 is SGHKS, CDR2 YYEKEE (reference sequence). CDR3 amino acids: CASSISGTGLGQPQHF. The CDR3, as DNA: TGTGCCAGCAGCATCTCCGGGACAGGGTTGGGGCAGCCCCAGCATTTT.

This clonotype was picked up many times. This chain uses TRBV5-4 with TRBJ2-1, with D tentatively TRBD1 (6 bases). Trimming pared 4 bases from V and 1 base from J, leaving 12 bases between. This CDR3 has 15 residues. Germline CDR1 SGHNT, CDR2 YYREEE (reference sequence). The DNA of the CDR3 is TGTGCCAGCAGCCGCCGGGACACGTCCTACAATGAGCAGTTCTTC. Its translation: CASSRRDTSYNEQFF.

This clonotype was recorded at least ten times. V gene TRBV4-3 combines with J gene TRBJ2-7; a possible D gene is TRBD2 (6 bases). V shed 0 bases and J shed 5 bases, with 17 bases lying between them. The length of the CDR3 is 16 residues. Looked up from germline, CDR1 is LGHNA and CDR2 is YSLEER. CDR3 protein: CASSQDRASESHEQYF. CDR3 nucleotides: TGCGCCAGCAGCCAAGATCGGGCTAGCGAGTCTCACGAGCAGTACTTC.

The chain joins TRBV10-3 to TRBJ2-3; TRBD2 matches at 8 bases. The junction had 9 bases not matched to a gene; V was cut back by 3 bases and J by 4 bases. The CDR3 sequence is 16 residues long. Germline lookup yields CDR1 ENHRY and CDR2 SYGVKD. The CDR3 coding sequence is TGTGCCATCAGTGATAGGACGGGAGCGGGGGCAGATACGCAGTATTTT. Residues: CAISDRTGAGADTQYF.

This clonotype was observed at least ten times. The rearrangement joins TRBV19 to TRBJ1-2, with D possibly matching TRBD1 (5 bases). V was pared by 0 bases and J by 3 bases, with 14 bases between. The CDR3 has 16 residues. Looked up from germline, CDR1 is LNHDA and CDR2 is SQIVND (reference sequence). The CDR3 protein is CASSIDEGYRDYGYTF. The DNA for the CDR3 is TGTGCCAGTAGTATAGACGAGGGGTATCGTGACTATGGCTACACCTTC.

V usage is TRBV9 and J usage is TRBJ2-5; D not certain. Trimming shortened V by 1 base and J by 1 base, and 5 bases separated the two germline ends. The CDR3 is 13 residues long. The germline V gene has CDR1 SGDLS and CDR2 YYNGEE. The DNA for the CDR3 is TGTGCCAGCAGCGTACTGGGCCAAGAGACCCAGTACTTC. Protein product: CASSVLGQETQYF.

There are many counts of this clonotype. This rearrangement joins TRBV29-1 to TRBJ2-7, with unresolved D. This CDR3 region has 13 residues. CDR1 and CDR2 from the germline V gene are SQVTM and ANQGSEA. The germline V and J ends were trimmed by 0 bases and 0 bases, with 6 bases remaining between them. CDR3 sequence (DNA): TGCAGCGTTGAAGACACAATCTCCTACGAGCAGTACTTC. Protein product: CSVEDTISYEQYF.